This T cell receptor beta chain was sequenced in a study of CXCR3-negative and CXCR3-positive naive CD8 T cells. Study-wide results and limits: TRB CDR3s of CXCR3-positive naive cells were more hydrophobic than those of CXCR3-negative naive cells. Both naive subsets showed comparably high diversity, and memory CD8+ cells showed much lower diversity. The TRBV-TRBJ usage of naive CXCR3-negative and CXCR3-positive cells was similar, but that of memory cells differed.

In the case of this clonotype: Its target is not known.

cDNA libraries for TRB were generated by 5' RACE incorporating UMI labels. TCRdb reanalyzed the 5' RACE reads and collapses them to one entry per CDR3 protein, without DNA. The sample table sets out about 63,000 distinct CDR3 sequences. The CDR3 totals 14 residues. Germline CDR1 SGHDT, CDR2 YYEEEE. Phenotypically, naive CD8+ T cells corresponded to CD45RO-CCR7+CD27+CD95-. The specimen was naive CXCR3+ CD8+ T cells from blood. Subset denoted: CD45RO-CCR7+CD27+CD95- naive CD8+ T cells expressing CXCR3 (TNR3+). The sequence derives from a human donor in good health. Some clones in this sample may be carry-over from other donors' samples. This chain links TRBV5-6 with TRBJ1-5; TCRdb outputs TRBD1, but without DNA this stays unchecked. This chain's CDR3 is CASSFGQNNQPQHF.